The 4 T cell receptor beta chains below all came from one sample that was sequenced in a study of shared clonotypes between healthy human individuals. The method was immunoSEQ multiplex PCR; TCRdb's version includes in-frame clones alone and lacks a portion of them. The repertoire holds about a million clones, about 75% seen once, with approximately 1.5% in the top ten. The sample comprised memory CD4+ T cells sorted from blood. As for subset: CD45RA-negative fraction. The source is a man younger than 30 in good health.

Only a few counts were recorded for this clone. V is TRBV9 and J is TRBJ2-3; tentative D call: TRBD1 (6 bases). Looked up from germline, CDR1 is SGDLS and CDR2 is YYNGEE. The germline V and J ends were trimmed by 0 bases and 5 bases, with 10 bases remaining between them. The CDR3 covers 14 residues. CDR3 amino acids: CASSVVGAGDTQYF. In DNA form, the CDR3 reads TGTGCCAGCAGCGTAGTGGGGGCCGGAGATACGCAGTATTTT.

The gene calls are TRBV19 and TRBJ2-1, with D possibly matching TRBD2 (5 bases). In germline, CDR1 is LNHDA, CDR2 SQIVND (reference sequence). The CDR3 loop spans 16 amino acids. V shed 4 bases and J shed 2 bases, with 15 bases lying between them. CDR3 nucleotide sequence: TGTGCCAGTAGTAGAAAGGACTCTTTTCCCTACAATGAGCAGTTCTTC. Translating gives CASSRKDSFPYNEQFF.

The V gene is TRBV11-3, the J gene TRBJ2-3; D may be TRBD2 (6 bases). Looked up from germline, CDR1 is SGHNT and CDR2 is YENEEA. This CDR3 region has 14 residues. V lost 5 bases and J lost 6, with 15 bases in between. CDR3 coding DNA: TGTGCCAGCAGCCCGGGACTCGAACGGGATACGCAGTATTTT. Its translation: CASSPGLERDTQYF.

The chain employs TRBV4-2 and TRBJ2-5; D is undetermined. This CDR3 is built from 12 residues. V was clipped by 2 bases and J by 5 bases, with 6 bases between them. CDR1 and CDR2 from the germline V gene are LGHNA and YNFKEQ. CDR3 sequence: CASSQRSETQYF. The CDR3 DNA is TGTGCCAGCAGCCAAAGGTCCGAGACCCAGTACTTC.